One and the same sample provided the 29 T cell receptor beta chains below, sequenced in a study of cytomegalovirus exposure and HLA in healthy donors. The PCR was carried out with 60 Vbeta primers and 13 Jbeta primers. Sequenced by immunoSEQ multiplex PCR; TCRdb stores in-frame clones only, minus some. The table has about 260,000 clones, about 83% seen once. The sample taken for sequencing was PBMCs. Receptor source: a woman aged 40-49 years in good health and CMV-seropositive.

The chain has TRBV4-1 and TRBJ2-7; D is unclear. The ends were cut back, 0 bases at V and 5 bases at J, with 11 bases in the middle. Looked up from germline, CDR1 is MGHRA and CDR2 is YSYEKL. The CDR3 has 14 amino acids. Written as DNA, the CDR3 is TGCGCCAGCAGCCAAGATGGTAGATTTGACGAGCAGTACTTC. The encoded protein is CASSQDGRFDEQYF.

The rearrangement uses TRBV27 and TRBJ2-5; D is perhaps TRBD2 (6 bases). Germline values: CDR1 MNHEY, CDR2 SMNVEV (reference sequence). The CDR3 is 13 amino acids. V was clipped by 6 bases and J by 4 bases, with 12 bases between them. CDR3 nucleotide sequence: TGTGCCAGCAGGTTTGTCGGGGGAGAGACCCAGTACTTC. Translation: CASRFVGGETQYF.

The chain links TRBV5-6 to TRBJ2-7; possible D gene TRBD2, 5 bases. Germline CDR1 and CDR2: SGHDT and YYEEEE. CDR3 length: 15 residues. Trimming stripped 0 bases from V and 2 bases from J, with 12 bases between. The CDR3 loop is CASSLVVATTYEQYF. For the CDR3, the DNA is TGTGCCAGCAGCTTGGTAGTAGCGACGACCTACGAGCAGTACTTC.

Concerning this clone: Distinct nucleotide sequences in the sample also encode this CDR3. CDR3 loop: CSVDRGNTEAFF. CDR3 DNA: TGCAGCGTTGACAGGGGGAACACTGAAGCTTTCTTT. The chain carries TRBV29-1 and TRBJ1-1; D is possibly TRBD1 (6 bases). Looked up from germline, CDR1 is SQVTM and CDR2 is ANQGSEA. The ends were cut back, 3 bases at V and 1 base at J, with 6 bases in the middle. The CDR3 contains 12 residues.

The chain is built from TRBV10-3 and TRBJ2-2; 7 bases match TRBD1. Germline V gene lookup returns CDR1 ENHRY and CDR2 SYGVKD. This CDR3 region has 13 residues. Trimming took 8 bases from V and 7 from J; bases not matched to a gene: 7. CDR3 coding DNA: TGTGCCATCGAAGGGGGCTTCGGCGGGGAGCTGTTTTTT. Its translation: CAIEGGFGGELFF.

The chain combines TRBV7-3 with TRBJ2-3; 9 nucleotides match TRBD2. There are 15 residues in the CDR3. CDR1 and CDR2 (germline): SGHTA, FQGTGA. The V and J ends lost 2 bases and 4 bases, in that order; junction bases with no gene match: 4. The DNA of the CDR3 is TGTGCCAGCAGCTTAGGCAGCGGGAGGTCAGATACGCAGTATTTT. The encoded protein is CASSLGSGRSDTQYF.

J is TRBJ2-2 and V is TRBV7-9, with D possibly TRBD2 on 6 matching bases. Germline V gives CDR1 SEHNR, CDR2 FQNEAQ (reference sequence). V lost 5 bases and J 4 bases, leaving 14 bases between the germline ends. The CDR3 covers 15 residues. CDR3 sequence reads: CASSQGGAVTGELFF. The CDR3 DNA sequence: TGTGCCAGCAGCCAAGGAGGGGCGGTCACCGGGGAGCTGTTTTTT.

In this sample, this clone turned up once. This sequence joins TRBV7-9 and TRBJ1-1; D might be TRBD1 (6 bases). The CDR3 spans 14 residues. Germline V CDR1 and CDR2: SEHNR, FQNEAQ (reference sequence). The V end was cut by 4 bases, the J end by 1 base, with 10 bases between. The CDR3 nucleotides are TGTGCCAGCAGCTCTTCGGACAGGAACACTGAAGCTTTCTTT. Residues: CASSSSDRNTEAFF.

V and J are TRBV28 and TRBJ1-1, with 7 bases fitting TRBD1. The CDR3 is made up of 14 amino acids. Losses at the gene ends were 6 bases for V and 2 bases for J; bases not matched to a gene: 6. In germline, CDR1 is MDHEN, CDR2 SYDVKM. This CDR3 is CASRRQGPNTEAFF. CDR3 in DNA: TGTGCCAGCAGAAGACAGGGCCCCAACACTGAAGCTTTCTTT.

This clone was observed a few times. V is TRBV19 and J is TRBJ1-5; 11 nucleotides match TRBD1. With 6 bases clipped from V and 3 bases from J, the junction kept 4 bases outside the gene matches. The CDR3 loop spans 15 amino acids. In germline, CDR1 is LNHDA, CDR2 SQIVND (reference sequence). Here the CDR3 DNA reads TGTGCCAGTAGATCGGGACAGGGGGTCAATCAGCCCCAGCATTTT. Encoded protein: CASRSGQGVNQPQHF.

The CDR3 sequence is CASSTRTGGTNEKLFF. CDR3 sequence (DNA): TGTGCCAGCAGCACCCGGACAGGGGGCACTAATGAAAAACTGTTTTTT. The chain is built from TRBV7-8 and TRBJ1-4, with TRBD1 matching over 11 bases. The CDR3 consists of 16 residues. V was pared by 5 bases and J by 2 bases, with 4 bases of the junction left unmatched. Germline V gene data show CDR1 as SGHVS and CDR2 as FQNEAQ. Together with reference TRBV7-8 and TRBJ1-4, the CDR3 gives the full variable domain: GAGVSQSPRYKVAKRGQDVALRCDPISGHVSLFWYQQALGQGPEFLTYFQNEAQLDKSGLPSDRFFAERPEGSVSTLKIQRTQQEDSAVYLCASSTRTGGTNEKLFFGSGTQLSVL.

The CDR3 sequence is CASSALGVSSYNEQFF. The CDR3 region has the DNA TGTGCCAGCAGTGCCCTGGGAGTCAGCTCCTACAATGAGCAGTTCTTC. The rearrangement links TRBV6-4 to TRBJ2-1; D may be TRBD2 (5 bases). V lost 4 bases and J 0 bases, leaving 13 bases between the germline ends. The CDR3 is 16 residues long. Germline loops: CDR1 MRHNA, CDR2 SNTAGT.

CDR3 residues: CASSLGGTQYF. CDR3 in DNA: TGTGCCAGCAGCTTGGGGGGTACGCAGTATTTT. The V and J genes are TRBV7-2 and TRBJ2-3; TRBD2 might be the D (6 bases). Trimming took 3 bases from V and 8 from J, leaving 6 bases between them. Germline assignment: CDR1 SGHTA and CDR2 FQGNSA. The CDR3 extends over 11 amino acids.

This chain links TRBV5-6 with TRBJ2-5; 8 nucleotides agree with TRBD1. The DNA end favors TRBJ2-7, so the J call may be wrong. This CDR3 has 13 amino acids. Germline V gene data show CDR1 as SGHDT and CDR2 as YYEEEE. The CDR3 region is CASSFAGGHEQYF. CDR3 DNA sequence: TGTGCCAGCAGCTTCGCAGGGGGCCACGAGCAGTACTTC.

This chain uses TRBV6-6 with TRBJ1-4, with D possibly TRBD1 on 5 matching bases. The germline V gene encodes CDR1 MNHNY and CDR2 SVGAGI (reference sequence). The CDR3 is 12 residues long. Trimming left V 7 bases short and J 8 bases short, with 11 bases between. CDR3 loop: CASTRAGEKLFF. CDR3 DNA: TGTGCCAGCACCAGGGCGGGGGAAAAACTGTTTTTT.

This clone is a singleton in its sample. V and J are TRBV5-1 and TRBJ2-2; D might be TRBD2 (6 bases). Looked up from germline, CDR1 is SGHRS and CDR2 is YFSETQ. The V gene lost 2 bases and the J gene lost 2 bases, with 13 bases spanning the gap. This CDR3 has 16 residues. CDR3 DNA sequence: TGCGCCAGCAGCTTAGACCGGACTACTAACACCGGGGAGCTGTTTTTT. Amino acid sequence: CASSLDRTTNTGELFF.

CDR3 DNA: TGTGCCTGGAGTCGACCCGGCGGCCTCGGGTACACCGGGGAGCTGTTTTTT. Translated, it gives CAWSRPGGLGYTGELFF. V gene TRBV30 combines with J gene TRBJ2-2; D unresolved. V shed 2 bases and J shed 3 bases, with 19 bases lying between them. CDR1 and CDR2 (germline): GTSNPN, SVGIG (reference sequence). This CDR3 has 17 amino acids.

In the case of this clone: Within the sample, other DNA sequences also encode this same CDR3. The chain joins TRBV7-2 to TRBJ1-5; the D is unclear. Deletions cut 5 bases from V and 0 bases from J, with 5 bases between. The length of the CDR3 is 13 residues. Germline CDR1 reads SGHTA; CDR2 reads FQGNSA. The CDR3 sequence: CASSRNSNQPQHF. The CDR3 coding sequence is TGTGCCAGCAGCCGTAATAGCAATCAGCCCCAGCATTTT. Full variable domain (remainder filled in from reference TRBV7-2 and TRBJ1-5): GAGVSQSPSNKVTEKGKDVELRCDPISGHTALYWYRQSLGQGLEFLIYFQGNSAPDKSGLPSDRFSAERTGGSVSTLTIQRTQQEDSAVYLCASSRNSNQPQHFGDGTRLSIL.

The chain joins TRBV7-3 to TRBJ2-1; 7 bases are shared with TRBD1. CDR3 length: 14 residues. Germline V gene data show CDR1 as SGHTA and CDR2 as FQGTGA. V trimming: 5 bases; J trimming: 9 bases; junction bases outside the gene matches: 10. The CDR3: CASSPQGTASEQFF. For the CDR3, the DNA is TGTGCCAGCAGCCCTCAAGGGACAGCCAGTGAGCAGTTCTTC.

This sequence joins TRBV19 and TRBJ2-7, with 12 bases matching TRBD2. The junction had 4 bases not matched to a gene; V was cut back by 1 base and J by 3 bases. The CDR3 is made up of 16 amino acids. Germline V gives CDR1 LNHDA, CDR2 SQIVND (reference sequence). The CDR3 sequence: CASSIGGLAGIYEQYF. CDR3 DNA: TGTGCCAGTAGTATAGGAGGACTAGCGGGGATCTACGAGCAGTACTTC.

This chain connects TRBV18 to TRBJ2-7, with 9 bases fitting TRBD1. Germline V lookup: CDR1 KGHSH, CDR2 LQKENI. This CDR3 has 16 amino acids. V shed 0 bases and J 2 bases; nucleotides not matched to a gene: 5. CDR3 residues: CASSPPKTGGTYEQYF. The CDR3 DNA is TGTGCCAGCTCACCACCCAAGACAGGGGGTACCTACGAGCAGTACTTC.

This chain connects TRBV7-2 to TRBJ2-7; TRBD2 aligns across 8 bases. Unmatched junction bases numbered 3, after V lost 0 bases and J lost 2 bases. CDR1 and CDR2 from the germline V gene are SGHTA and FQGNSA. This CDR3 is 15 amino acids long. For the CDR3, the DNA is TGTGCCAGCAGCTTAGCGCTGGGACTAGCCTACGAGCAGTACTTC. Translated: CASSLALGLAYEQYF.

This chain joins TRBV7-2 and TRBJ1-4, with TRBD1 as a possible D gene (6 bases). This CDR3 region has 14 residues. The germline V gene has CDR1 SGHTA and CDR2 FQGNSA. V was pared by 5 bases and J by 8 bases, with 15 bases between. The CDR3 sequence is CASSRRDTLEKLFF. In DNA form, the CDR3 reads TGTGCCAGCAGCCGACGGGACACTCTAGAAAAACTGTTTTTT.

This sequence joins TRBV19 and TRBJ2-7, with 7 nucleotides matching TRBD1. CDR3 length: 12 amino acids. V lost 9 bases to trimming and J lost 5 bases; unmatched junction nucleotides: 7. The germline V gene has CDR1 LNHDA and CDR2 SQIVND (reference sequence). CDR3 nucleotide sequence: TGTGCCAGCGCGACAGGGATCCACGAGCAGTACTTC. Encoded protein: CASATGIHEQYF.

This chain connects TRBV18 to TRBJ2-3, with D unclear. Germline V gene lookup returns CDR1 KGHSH and CDR2 LQKENI. V dropped 1 base and J dropped 0 bases, with 8 bases sitting between them. The CDR3 spans 15 residues. Here the CDR3 reads CASSPLETSTDTQYF. Here the CDR3 DNA reads TGTGCCAGCTCACCACTCGAAACTAGCACAGATACGCAGTATTTT.

This clone was recorded a few times. V usage is TRBV4-3 and J usage is TRBJ1-6, with D unresolved. Trimming removed 4 bases from V and 7 bases from J, with 14 bases in between. The V gene's germline CDR1 is LGHNA and CDR2 YSLEER. This CDR3 comprises 15 residues. The CDR3 region has the DNA TGCGCCAGCAGCCTTCAGGACTTGGGAAATTCACCCCTCCACTTT. It is translated as CASSLQDLGNSPLHF.

The rearrangement links TRBV5-1 to TRBJ2-1; the match to TRBD1 covers 10 bases. V was clipped by 2 bases and J by 7 bases; unmatched bases: 6. CDR3 length: 15 residues. CDR1 SGHRS and CDR2 YFSETQ come from the germline V gene. The CDR3 bases are TGCGCCAGCAGCTTCGGGACAGGGGTTGGGAATGAGCAGTTCTTC. This gives the protein CASSFGTGVGNEQFF.

The chain joins TRBV5-1 to TRBJ2-7, with 7 bases lining up with TRBD2. J gave up 0 bases and V 3 bases, and 9 bases lay outside the gene matches. This CDR3 has 16 residues. From germline, CDR1 is SGHRS and CDR2 YFSETQ. The CDR3 loop is CASSSGPSGSSYEQYF. The CDR3 DNA sequence: TGCGCCAGCAGCTCCGGACCTAGCGGAAGCTCCTACGAGCAGTACTTC.

The chain carries TRBV2 and TRBJ2-1; 9 bases are a match to TRBD1. V shed 6 bases and J 9 bases; nucleotides not matched to a gene: 15. This CDR3 region has 16 residues. Germline assignment: CDR1 SNHLY and CDR2 FYNNEI. CDR3 nucleotide sequence: TGTGCCAGCAGCGCGACAGGGGGTCCACCACTAGCTGAGCAGTTCTTC. Residues: CASSATGGPPLAEQFF.